The rows below give T cell receptor beta chains drawn from one sample of a study of blood T cell repertoires in COVID-19. TCRdb's table, derived via immunoSEQ multiplex PCR, lists solely in-frame clones and lacks some. The sample records a few hundred thousand clones, roughly 85% being singletons. Sequencing was done on a sample of peripheral blood. The receptors were gathered from a woman between 18 and 29 years old with acute or convalescent COVID-19. Both conserved end residues are part of each CDR3.

V	J	CDR3
TRBV13	TRBJ2-7	CASSQNFRDSPYEQYF
TRBV7-7	TRBJ2-3	CASSLTSGGADTQYF
TRBV3-1/TRBV3-2	TRBJ2-7	CASSQKGAGYEQYF
TRBV5-1	TRBJ2-1	CASSRERGGANTYNEQFF
TRBV9	TRBJ1-6	CASSRQGELSGNSPLHF
TRBV11-1	TRBJ1-2	CASSLRGTDYGYTF
TRBV27	TRBJ1-2	CASWNLQLSYGYTF
TRBV4-1	TRBJ2-1	CASSQSLAGENNEQFF
TRBV24-1	TRBJ2-2	CATASDTGELFF
TRBV5-4	TRBJ1-2	CASSLGGGQAGYTF
TRBV28	TRBJ2-7	CASSLGTSGWVYEQYF
TRBV6-5	TRBJ1-5	CASSGPGQNNQPQHF
TRBV2	TRBJ2-2	CASARGNTGELFF
TRBV7-9	TRBJ1-2	CASSLANGYTF
TRBV6-6	TRBJ1-1	CASSYSGGTEAFF
TRBV5-8	TRBJ1-1	CASSRGQGSTEAFF
TRBV30	TRBJ1-5	CAWSVREYSNQPQHF
TRBV19	TRBJ2-1	CASSIGQTMSNEQFF
TRBV19	TRBJ1-1	CASAEHQGTEAFF
TRBV7-6	TRBJ1-1	CASSFSYGQSTEAFF
TRBV4-1	TRBJ1-3	CASSQAQGNTIYF
TRBV24-1	TRBJ2-1	CATSDSGLTGKNEQFF
TRBV6-1	TRBJ2-1	CASSDVVPPNEQFF
TRBV27	TRBJ2-7	CASSPSQGYTYEQYF
TRBV28	TRBJ2-7	CASSLSARDPKGAYEQYF
TRBV3-1/TRBV3-2	TRBJ1-2	CASSQDKQGYTF
TRBV12-5	TRBJ2-3	CASGLWGGTDTQYF
TRBV4-1	TRBJ2-3	CASSLGVGGVRDTQYF
TRBV15	TRBJ1-5	CATSRSYRGSQPQHF
TRBV6-6	TRBJ1-1	CASSLNRGGEAFF
TRBV2	TRBJ2-5	CASSDASGDQETQYF
TRBV24-1	TRBJ2-2	CATSDRDSGELFF
TRBV5-1	TRBJ1-1	CASSPGQGWNTEAFF
TRBV25-1	TRBJ2-1	CASSDGRGNEQFF
TRBV6-6	TRBJ2-4	CASTYSNGRGDIQYF
TRBV6-5	TRBJ2-5	CASKSGQDWLETQYF
TRBV14	TRBJ2-1	CASSHLRDFRSYNEQFF
TRBV7-3	TRBJ2-3	CASSRDRGSDTQYF
TRBV24-1	TRBJ2-5	CATSDRRTGGLETQYF
TRBV29-1	TRBJ1-1	CSVFEGNTEAFF
TRBV28	TRBJ2-3	CASSSGTAVTDTQYF
TRBV13	TRBJ2-7	CASSASSYEQYF
TRBV18	TRBJ2-7	CASSPGGGPYEQYF
TRBV5-8	TRBJ2-7	CASSSSTGEFYEQYF
TRBV5-3	TRBJ2-3	CASPWVPGGRDTQYF
TRBV29-1	TRBJ2-1	CSVADLGDEQFF
TRBV30	TRBJ2-1	CAWTSGGYNEQFF
TRBV29-1	TRBJ1-2	CSVVGTGGLANYGYTF
TRBV5-1	TRBJ2-3	CASSLDGRSDTQYF
TRBV7-9	TRBJ2-4	CASSSYQLEEDIQYF
TRBV30	TRBJ2-5	CAWSVRGLAGGTQYF
TRBV2	TRBJ1-5	CAIQGNNYQPQHF
TRBV24-1	TRBJ1-5	CATSPTTGINQPQHF